This is a list of T cell receptor beta chains from one sample in a study of control samples from healthy donors and cancer patients. Profiled with immunoSEQ multiplex PCR; TCRdb holds only in-frame clones, not every one. The table lists roughly 88,000 clones, 91% of them singletons. The sequencing input was blood. The receptor source for this set is a man aged 45-60 years in good health. Each CDR3 is given without its conserved first and last residue.

V gene	J gene	CDR3 protein
TRBV10-2	TRBJ1-1	ASSNRPDLSTEAF
TRBV10-3	TRBJ1-6	ASTSSRGKSPLH
TRBV14	TRBJ1-2	ASSQLNGNYGYT
TRBV19	TRBJ1-2	ASVDYQGGYT
TRBV5-6	TRBJ2-2	ASSLFGNTGELF
TRBV5-4	TRBJ1-5	ASSFDTDQPQH
TRBV9	TRBJ2-3	ASSLDWGVSTDTQY
TRBV6-5	TRBJ2-1	ASTLTGERYNEQF
TRBV9	TRBJ2-2	ASSAGGLGTGELF
TRBV10-1	TRBJ1-2	ASSEEIGYGYT
TRBV19	TRBJ1-4	ASSSRGTNEKLF
TRBV3-1/TRBV3-2	TRBJ2-3	ASSQDPGGGDTQY
TRBV3-1/TRBV3-2	TRBJ1-2	ASSQTPLQGAFSYT
TRBV10-2	TRBJ2-7	ASQGWGQSYEQY
TRBV6-5	TRBJ2-1	ASSKQGNYNEQF
TRBV15	TRBJ2-1	ATSRFRDSYNEQF
TRBV9	TRBJ2-7	ASSVSGRTADEQY
TRBV5-6	TRBJ1-1	ASSLGGMTGGEAF
TRBV7-2	TRBJ2-7	ASSLAPGLPPYEQY
TRBV2	TRBJ2-7	ASRSGGKTYEQY
TRBV20-1	TRBJ1-1	QGQLNTEAF
TRBV5-4	TRBJ1-2	ASSTGGANYGYT
TRBV25-1	TRBJ2-7	ASKGPGQRYEQY
TRBV6-5	TRBJ2-7	ASSPGGGIYEQY
TRBV4-3	TRBJ2-2	ASSQGAGALNTGELF
TRBV10-2	TRBJ1-6	ASSEGRDSPLH
TRBV18	TRBJ2-1	ASSRDRDEQF
TRBV14	TRBJ1-6	ASSPGVTLH
TRBV2	TRBJ2-1	ASTPRGVNLDEQF
TRBV4-1	TRBJ2-5	ASSQDPPRQGAETQY
TRBV15	TRBJ2-3	ATRGWTSTDTQY
TRBV3-1/TRBV3-2	TRBJ1-1	ASSLDSGQS
TRBV5-4	TRBJ2-1	ASSPGQGNYNEQF
TRBV10-1	TRBJ1-2	ASSPDRNYGYT
TRBV25-1	TRBJ2-3	ASSEITDTQY
TRBV11-2	TRBJ2-3	ASSLKNQIFTDTQY
TRBV6-5	TRBJ2-1	ASRSAGGRYNEQF
TRBV2	TRBJ1-1	ASSEGVGTEAF
TRBV7-9	TRBJ1-1	ASSLDSPDEAF
TRBV10-1	TRBJ2-3	ASRDSLTDTQY
TRBV4-1	TRBJ1-1	ASSQERVAAF
TRBV4-1	TRBJ1-5	ASSQVRGQSNQPQH
TRBV3-1/TRBV3-2	TRBJ1-5	ASSQAGRQPQH
TRBV3-1/TRBV3-2	TRBJ1-4	ASSHAIPGQLGTNEKLF
TRBV2	TRBJ2-2	AGGGGFGELF
TRBV2	TRBJ1-4	ASSKVPGTNEKLF
TRBV4-3	TRBJ1-4	ASSPTRTDHEKLF
TRBV15	TRBJ1-2	AIRQGGNYGYT
TRBV3-1/TRBV3-2	TRBJ1-5	ASSYERGEPQH
TRBV7-2	TRBJ2-2	ASSRPSGGLGTGELF
TRBV9	TRBJ1-6	ASSVELQISPLH
TRBV2	TRBJ2-7	ACSSSYEQY
TRBV6-4	TRBJ1-3	ASSASTGSGNTIY